The sequence of this TCR beta chain was determined in a study of blood T cell repertoires in COVID-19. The CDR3 is 15 amino acids. Germline V gene lookup returns CDR1 SGHAT and CDR2 FQNNGV. After removal of 3 bases from V and 5 bases from J, the junction contained 9 bases not matched to a gene. Using immunoSEQ multiplex PCR, the repertoire was profiled, and TCRdb retains in-frame clones only, with some absent. The repertoire consists of fewer than 25,000 clones, with roughly 86% occurring once and the leading ten covering about 7.7%. The TCR was taken from a human donor in a cohort sampled during active COVID-19. The donor label of this sample is uncertain. Sequencing input: peripheral blood. This chain uses TRBV11-2 with TRBJ2-5, with 7 bases that match TRBD2. CDR3 coding DNA: TGTGCCAGCAGCTTGAGGACTAGGCCAATGGAGACCCAGTACTTC. Its protein product is CASSLRTRPMETQYF.